This T cell receptor (beta chain) was profiled in a study of beta chain features in type 1 diabetes. Overall study findings and caveats: In all four CD4+ subsets, TCRB CDR3 length was significantly, moderately reduced in type 1 diabetes.

This clone was counted between two and nine times. Its matching antigen is unknown. The CDR3 contains 15 residues. Germline V gives CDR1 SEHNR, CDR2 FQNEAQ (reference sequence). Losses at the gene ends were 1 base for V and 0 bases for J; bases not matched to a gene: 2. Expressed TCRB transcripts got sequenced, as all isolated RNA was reverse transcribed. Measured with immunoSEQ multiplex PCR; TCRdb has only the in-frame clones, and not every one. The sample yields some 190,000 clones, 6.5% to 8.5% seen once. This TCR was recovered from a young man with type 1 diabetes. The genes are TRBV7-9 and TRBJ2-5, with TRBD2 matching over 7 bases. Sequenced material: central memory CD4+ T cells from blood. CDR3 in amino acids: CASSLGRGNQETQYF. CDR3 nucleotide sequence: TGTGCCAGCAGCTTAGGGCGGGGGAACCAAGAGACCCAGTACTTC.